Listed below are T cell receptor beta chains from one sample, sequenced in a study of shared clonotypes between healthy human individuals. Libraries were prepared by immunoSEQ multiplex PCR; TCRdb keeps only in-frame clonotypes and omits some of them. Of roughly 2,000,000 clones in the sample, 85% to 95% were seen once. The material sequenced was naive CD8+ T cells sorted from blood. These TCRs come from a man aged 18 to 35 in good health. The CDR3 runs from the conserved cysteine through the conserved F or W. The D gene is left open where the match is weak. The size field is filled for only some rows; it gives once, few, many or a size class.

clone size	V gene	D gene	J gene	CDR3 protein	CDR3 DNA
-	TRBV5-4	-	TRBJ1-5	CASSSGGAQPQHF	TGTGCCAGCAGCTCCGGGGGGGCTCAGCCCCAGCATTTT
-	TRBV2	TRBD1	TRBJ2-7	CASMGQSSYEQYF	TGTGCCAGCATGGGACAGAGCTCCTACGAGCAGTACTTC
-	TRBV7-3	TRBD1	TRBJ2-1	CASSSIRDRAYNEQFF	TGTGCCAGCAGCTCCATTCGGGACAGGGCGTACAATGAGCAGTTCTTC
-	TRBV2	TRBD2	TRBJ2-5	CASRELAGVQDTQYF	TGTGCCAGCAGGGAACTAGCGGGGGTCCAAGACACCCAGTACTTC
once	TRBV5-6	-	TRBJ2-1	CASSQEPFEQFF	TGTGCCAGCAGTCAAGAGCCTTTTGAGCAGTTCTTC
-	TRBV9	-	TRBJ2-2	CASSVAGAGTGELFF	TGTGCCAGCAGCGTGGCAGGGGCCGGCACCGGGGAGCTGTTTTTT
-	TRBV10-2	TRBD1	TRBJ1-2	CASSDSISTGLGNYGYTF	TGCGCCAGCAGTGACTCCATTTCGACAGGGCTGGGGAACTATGGCTACACCTTC
few	TRBV27	-	TRBJ1-6	CASSWGDNSPLHF	TGTGCCAGCAGCTGGGGAGATAATTCACCCCTCCACTTT
-	TRBV4-1	-	TRBJ1-2	CASSQDLSGDGYTF	TGCGCCAGCAGCCAAGACCTTTCCGGGGATGGCTACACCTTC
once	TRBV7-3	-	TRBJ2-7	CASSVGTYSSYEQYF	TGTGCCAGCAGCGTAGGGACTTACAGCTCCTACGAGCAGTACTTC
-	TRBV7-9	-	TRBJ1-2	CASSFGDNGYTF	TGTGCCAGCAGCTTTGGGGATAATGGCTACACCTTC
-	TRBV4-1	TRBD1	TRBJ2-7	CASSQDHRTGSYEQYF	TGCGCCAGCAGCCAAGATCACAGGACAGGAAGCTACGAGCAGTACTTC
-	TRBV27	TRBD2	TRBJ2-3	CASSLTSGGATDTQYF	TGTGCCAGCAGTTTAACTAGCGGGGGGGCGACAGATACGCAGTATTTT
-	TRBV30	TRBD2	TRBJ2-1	CASSSGRNNEQFF	TGTGCCTCCTCTAGCGGGAGGAACAATGAGCAGTTCTTC
-	TRBV6-5	TRBD1	TRBJ1-1	CASSLGTATEAFF	TGTGCCAGCAGCCTGGGGACAGCCACTGAAGCTTTCTTT
-	TRBV7-2	TRBD2	TRBJ2-3	CASSFRPGTSGRPTDTQYF	TGTGCCAGCAGCTTCCGCCCCGGGACTAGCGGGAGGCCCACAGATACGCAGTATTTT
-	TRBV7-6	TRBD2	TRBJ2-1	CASSLSGGNYNEQFF	TGTGCCAGCAGCCTCAGCGGGGGGAATTACAATGAGCAGTTCTTC
-	TRBV5-1	-	TRBJ2-7	CASSSADSYEQYF	TGCGCCAGCAGCTCGGCGGATTCCTACGAGCAGTACTTC
-	TRBV2	TRBD1	TRBJ2-7	CASSEMDRIYEQYF	TGTGCCAGCAGTGAAATGGACAGGATTTACGAGCAGTACTTC
-	TRBV29-1	-	TRBJ2-7	CSVEGLGGSYEQYF	TGCAGCGTTGAGGGACTCGGGGGCTCCTACGAGCAGTACTTC
-	TRBV19	-	TRBJ2-1	CASSTSFSYNEQFF	TGTGCCAGTAGTACCAGCTTCTCCTACAATGAGCAGTTCTTC
once	TRBV7-6	TRBD2	TRBJ2-3	CASSLVRGGASDTQYF	TGTGCCAGCAGCTTAGTTCGCGGGGGGGCATCAGATACGCAGTATTTT
-	TRBV19	-	TRBJ2-3	CASSILLAHHTQYF	TGTGCCAGTAGTATACTTCTAGCGCATCATACGCAGTATTTT
-	TRBV27	-	TRBJ1-5	CASSRTNQPQHF	TGTGCCAGCAGTCGGACCAATCAGCCCCAGCATTTT
-	TRBV27	TRBD1	TRBJ2-7	CASKTNFQGATYEQYF	TGTGCCAGCAAAACTAACTTCCAGGGGGCGACCTACGAGCAGTACTTC
-	TRBV11-2	-	TRBJ2-7	CASSLGTALEQYF	TGTGCCAGCAGCTTAGGGACAGCCCTCGAGCAGTACTTC
-	TRBV28	-	TRBJ2-1	CASRGGGMRNEQFF	TGTGCCAGCCGTGGTGGGGGCATGAGGAATGAGCAGTTCTTC
few	TRBV10-2	TRBD2	TRBJ2-7	CASSESGLAGYEQYF	TGCGCCAGCAGTGAGTCGGGACTAGCGGGCTACGAGCAGTACTTC
-	TRBV9	-	TRBJ2-5	CASSAGTGEETQYF	TGTGCCAGCAGCGCCGGGACCGGAGAAGAGACCCAGTACTTC
once	TRBV27	-	TRBJ1-3	CASRSGNTIYF	TGTGCCAGCAGGTCTGGAAACACCATATATTTT
-	TRBV30	-	TRBJ1-2	CAWSVPQRGIFGYTF	TGTGCCTGGAGTGTACCCCAACGGGGGATTTTTGGCTACACCTTC
-	TRBV5-8	-	TRBJ1-5	CASNNGDNSQPQHF	TGTGCCAGCAACAATGGCGACAACTCTCAGCCCCAGCATTTT
-	TRBV9	-	TRBJ1-2	CASSSYKTYGYTF	TGTGCCAGCAGCTCATATAAGACTTATGGCTACACCTTC
-	TRBV7-9	-	TRBJ2-1	CASSFLGYNEQFF	TGTGCCAGCAGCTTTTTGGGATACAATGAGCAGTTCTTC
-	TRBV6-5	-	TRBJ2-7	CASSYGRGAYEQYF	TGTGCCAGCAGTTACGGCAGGGGAGCCTACGAGCAGTACTTC
-	TRBV27	TRBD1	TRBJ1-5	CASSSGQGGFSNQPQHF	TGTGCCAGCAGTTCAGGACAGGGGGGTTTTAGCAATCAGCCCCAGCATTTT
-	TRBV5-1	-	TRBJ2-7	CASRPDAAYEQYF	TGCGCCAGCAGACCTGACGCAGCCTACGAGCAGTACTTC
-	TRBV7-9	-	TRBJ2-7	CASSLEANYEQYF	TGTGCCAGCAGCTTAGAAGCTAACTACGAGCAGTACTTC
-	TRBV6-6	TRBD2	TRBJ2-3	CASSYVHLAGIDTQYF	TGTGCCAGCAGTTACGTGCACCTAGCGGGGATAGATACGCAGTATTTT
-	TRBV14	TRBD2	TRBJ2-3	CASSPTSGGIDTQYF	TGTGCCAGCAGCCCGACTAGCGGGGGGATAGATACGCAGTATTTT
-	TRBV13	TRBD2	TRBJ2-5	CASSSQTSVGPETQYF	TGTGCCAGCAGCTCCCAGACTAGCGTGGGCCCAGAGACCCAGTACTTC
-	TRBV6-5	TRBD1	TRBJ1-6	CASSYSGTGGTPLHF	TGTGCCAGCAGTTACTCCGGGACAGGGGGTACACCCCTCCACTTT
-	TRBV19	-	TRBJ2-7	CASSIGGAREQYF	TGTGCCAGTAGTATCGGCGGGGCCAGAGAGCAGTACTTC
-	TRBV7-9	-	TRBJ2-2	CASSAEQWGGANTGELFF	TGTGCCAGCAGCGCCGAACAGTGGGGCGGAGCGAACACCGGGGAGCTGTTTTTT
-	TRBV9	-	TRBJ1-4	CASSPTSGQELFF	TGTGCCAGCAGCCCCACCTCGGGCCAGGAACTGTTTTTT
-	TRBV2	-	TRBJ2-1	CASRDDTLTATNEQFF	TGTGCCAGCAGAGACGACACTTTGACAGCGACCAATGAGCAGTTCTTC
-	TRBV7-2	TRBD2	TRBJ2-1	CASSLRAGGTGEQFF	TGTGCCAGCAGCTTACGAGCGGGAGGTACGGGAGAGCAGTTCTTC
-	TRBV11-2	TRBD1	TRBJ2-1	CASSLETGLSSYNEQFF	TGTGCCAGCAGCTTAGAGACAGGGCTAAGCTCCTACAATGAGCAGTTCTTC
-	TRBV7-8	TRBD2	TRBJ2-7	CASSFTSGVYEQYF	TGTGCCAGCAGCTTCACTAGCGGGGTCTACGAGCAGTACTTC
-	TRBV7-9	-	TRBJ2-7	CASSRDTSYEQYF	TGTGCCAGCAGCCGGGACACGTCCTACGAGCAGTACTTC
-	TRBV13	-	TRBJ2-2	CASSLFGDQNTGELFF	TGTGCCAGCAGCTTATTCGGGGACCAAAACACCGGGGAGCTGTTTTTT
-	TRBV4-3	TRBD1	TRBJ1-1	CASSPASGGGLGAFF	TGCGCCAGCAGCCCAGCCTCAGGGGGGGGCCTCGGAGCTTTCTTT
-	TRBV27	TRBD1	TRBJ1-1	CASSLGRTGVEGAFF	TGTGCCAGCAGTTTAGGCCGGACAGGGGTAGAAGGCGCTTTCTTT